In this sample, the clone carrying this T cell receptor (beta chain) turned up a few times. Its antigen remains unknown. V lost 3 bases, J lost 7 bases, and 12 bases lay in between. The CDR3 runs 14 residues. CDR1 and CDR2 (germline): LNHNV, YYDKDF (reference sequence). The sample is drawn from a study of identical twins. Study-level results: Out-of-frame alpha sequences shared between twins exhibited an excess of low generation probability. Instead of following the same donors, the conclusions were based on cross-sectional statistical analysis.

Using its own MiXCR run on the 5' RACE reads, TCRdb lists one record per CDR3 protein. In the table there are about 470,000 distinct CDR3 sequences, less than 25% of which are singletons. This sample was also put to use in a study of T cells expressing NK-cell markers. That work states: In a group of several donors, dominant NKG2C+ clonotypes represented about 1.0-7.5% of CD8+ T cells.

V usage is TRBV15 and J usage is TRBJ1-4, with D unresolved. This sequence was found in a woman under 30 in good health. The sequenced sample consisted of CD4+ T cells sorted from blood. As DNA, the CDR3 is TGTGCCACCAGCAGTCGGCTGGACGTTGAAAAACTGTTTTTT. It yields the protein CATSSRLDVEKLFF.